This passage covers 22 T cell receptor beta chains from one sample sequenced in a study of T cell responses to AZD1222 COVID-19 vaccine. TCRdb's table, derived via immunoSEQ multiplex PCR, lists solely in-frame clones and lacks some. The table lists over 150,000 clones, under 95% of them singletons. The material sequenced was peripheral blood, taken on day 0 of MenACWY control vaccination. These TCRs come from an adult in good health.

This chain uses TRBV9 with TRBJ2-2; a possible D gene is TRBD1 (5 bases). Trimming shortened V by 2 bases and J by 0 bases, and 17 bases separated the two germline ends. The CDR3 is made up of 18 amino acids. Germline assignment: CDR1 SGDLS and CDR2 YYNGEE. The CDR3 region is CASSVPIDRTSNTGELFF. CDR3 DNA: TGTGCCAGCAGCGTCCCTATTGACAGAACTTCGAACACCGGGGAGCTGTTTTTT.

The gene calls are TRBV30 and TRBJ2-3, with D perhaps being TRBD1 or TRBD2 (5 bases each). The germline V gene encodes CDR1 GTSNPN and CDR2 SVGIG (reference sequence). V lost 2 bases to trimming and J lost 4 bases, with 16 bases between them. The CDR3 has 15 residues. The CDR3 DNA reads TGTGCCTGGAGTCGGGGCCTCAGTGGTCCAGATACGCAGTATTTT. Translation gives CAWSRGLSGPDTQYF.

The V and J genes are TRBV2 and TRBJ1-5; 7 bases are shared with TRBD1. CDR1 and CDR2 from the germline V gene are SNHLY and FYNNEI. The CDR3 length is 14 residues. Trimming removed 1 base from V and 6 bases from J; junction bases left unmatched: 3. In nucleotides, the CDR3 is TGTGCCAGCAGTGAAGTAGGGGGCGGTCAGCCCCAGCATTTT. The encoded protein is CASSEVGGGQPQHF.

This clone was recorded only once. The rearrangement links TRBV5-4 to TRBJ2-7, with D hard to call. Deletions cut 4 bases from V and 4 bases from J, with 18 bases between. The CDR3 consists of 15 residues. Germline V gives CDR1 SGHNT, CDR2 YYREEE (reference sequence). The CDR3 nucleotides are TGTGCCAGCAGCGGACGGGTAGGAGTAGGGTACGAGCAGTACTTC. Translating it yields CASSGRVGVGYEQYF.

The rearrangement joins TRBV2 to TRBJ1-4; D gene ambiguous. The ends were cut back, 5 bases at V and 4 bases at J, with 11 bases in the middle. The CDR3 covers 14 residues. Germline V gene lookup returns CDR1 SNHLY and CDR2 FYNNEI. CDR3 residues: CASSYDGYNEKLFF. The CDR3 DNA follows: TGTGCCAGCAGTTACGACGGCTATAATGAAAAACTGTTTTTT. The full variable domain, completed using reference TRBV2 and TRBJ1-4, is EPEVTQTPSHQVTQMGQEVILRCVPISNHLYFYWYRQILGQKVEFLVSFYNNEISEKSEIFDDQFSVERPDGSNFTLKIRSTKLEDSAMYFCASSYDGYNEKLFFGSGTQLSVL.

J is TRBJ1-1 and V is TRBV9; 9 bases map to TRBD1. Germline V gene sequence: CDR1 SGDLS, CDR2 YYNGEE. The length of the CDR3 is 15 residues. V lost 3 bases to trimming and J lost 3 bases; unmatched junction nucleotides: 6. The CDR3 nucleotides read TGTGCCAGCAGCGCCGACAGGGGGTCGGACACTGAAGCTTTCTTT. Protein: CASSADRGSDTEAFF.

This sequence joins TRBV10-1 and TRBJ2-1; D is ambiguous. Germline V gene data show CDR1 as WNHNN and CDR2 as SYGVQD (reference sequence). Trimming removed 5 bases at V and 10 bases at J, with 15 bases between. The CDR3 is 13 residues long. The CDR3 nucleotides read TGCGCCAGCAGTTTTCTACAGAGGACGGAGCAGTTCTTC. Protein: CASSFLQRTEQFF.

The chain uses TRBV2 and TRBJ1-4; tentative D call: TRBD1 (5 bases). V was pared by 2 bases and J by 4 bases, with 5 bases between. This CDR3 region has 13 residues. From germline, CDR1 is SNHLY and CDR2 FYNNEI. The CDR3: CASSEQGNEKLFF. As DNA, the CDR3 is TGTGCCAGCAGTGAACAGGGTAATGAAAAACTGTTTTTT.

The rearrangement uses TRBV7-6 and TRBJ2-7, with D tentatively TRBD2 (5 bases). Trimming took 5 bases from V and 2 from J, leaving 22 bases between them. Germline V gene sequence: CDR1 SGHVS, CDR2 FNYEAQ. The CDR3 loop spans 17 amino acids. The CDR3 DNA reads as TGTGCCAGCAGCGAACAACCTCCCGCTAGCAGAGCCTACGAGCAGTACTTC. It encodes CASSEQPPASRAYEQYF.

Remarks on this clone: The same CDR3 can be traced to other DNA sequences in this sample. This chain links TRBV30 with TRBJ1-5; D call uncertain. In germline, CDR1 is GTSNPN, CDR2 SVGIG (reference sequence). CDR3 size: 13 residues. The ends were cut back, 1 base at V and 0 bases at J, with 4 bases in the middle. CDR3 DNA sequence: TGTGCCTGGAGTGCAGATAGCAATCAGCCCCAGCATTTT. Translated, it gives CAWSADSNQPQHF. Combining the CDR3 with reference TRBV30 and TRBJ1-5 gives the whole variable domain SQTIHQWPATLVQPVGSPLSLECTVEGTSNPNLYWYRQAAGRGLQLLFYSVGIGQISSEVPQNLSASRPQDRQFILSSKKLLLSDSGFYLCAWSADSNQPQHFGDGTRLSIL.

This clone is a singleton in its sample. The rearrangement links TRBV12-3 or TRBV12-4 to TRBJ2-5; D gene unclear. The CDR3 loop spans 12 amino acids. Trimming shortened V by 6 bases and J by 5 bases, and 10 bases separated the two germline ends. Here the CDR3 reads CASSPGPETQYF. DNA for the CDR3: TGTGCCAGCAGCCCGGGTCCGGAGACCCAGTACTTC.

The CDR3 DNA reads as TGTGCCAGCAGCTTCTCAAGGAGGGGAGCTCGGAACACTGAAGCTTTCTTT. Translated: CASSFSRRGARNTEAFF. The chain employs TRBV16 and TRBJ1-1; D is possibly TRBD1 (5 bases). CDR3 length equals 17 residues. From germline, CDR1 is KGHSY and CDR2 FQNENV. Trimming removed 5 bases from V and 1 base from J, with 20 bases in between. The full variable domain, completed using reference TRBV16 and TRBJ1-1, is GEEVAQTPKHLVRGEGQKAKLYCAPIKGHSYVFWYQQVLKNEFKFLISFQNENVFDETGMPKERFSAKCLPNSPCSLEIQATKLEDSAVYFCASSFSRRGARNTEAFFGQGTRLTVV.

V gene TRBV11-2 combines with J gene TRBJ2-5; the match to TRBD2 covers 9 bases. In germline, CDR1 is SGHAT, CDR2 FQNNGV. V gave up 4 bases and J gave up 5 bases; unmatched junction bases: 11. This CDR3 region has 16 residues. In DNA, the CDR3 is TGTGCCAGCAGCTGGTCGAGAGCGGGAGGCAGGGAGACCCAGTACTTC. It codes for CASSWSRAGGRETQYF. The variable domain in full, with the rest retrieved from reference TRBV11-2 and TRBJ2-5, is EAGVAQSPRYKIIEKRQSVAFWCNPISGHATLYWYQQILGQGPKLLIQFQNNGVVDDSQLPKDRFSAERLKGVDSTLKIQPAKLEDSAVYLCASSWSRAGGRETQYFGPGTRLLVL.

This clone was seen only once. This chain uses TRBV5-1 with TRBJ2-1, with 11 bases lining up with TRBD1. The germline CDR1 and CDR2 sequences are SGHRS and YFSETQ. CDR3 length: 16 residues. With 0 bases clipped from V and 8 bases from J, the junction kept 7 bases outside the gene matches. The CDR3 DNA follows: TGCGCCAGCAGCTTGGTTGGGACAGGGGGTATAGATGAGCAGTTCTTC. Its translation: CASSLVGTGGIDEQFF.

This clone was detected once. Within the sample, other DNA sequences also encode this same CDR3. The chain carries TRBV2 and TRBJ1-2; D is unclear. This CDR3 is built from 13 residues. Trimming stripped 1 base from V and 0 bases from J, with 3 bases between. Germline V gene sequence: CDR1 SNHLY, CDR2 FYNNEI. The CDR3 region has the DNA TGTGCCAGCAGTGAAGGGACTAACTATGGCTACACCTTC. This translates into CASSEGTNYGYTF.

This chain uses TRBV3-1 (or the pseudogene TRBV3-2) with TRBJ2-7, with D maybe TRBD1 (6 bases). Germline-derived CDR1 and CDR2 are LGHDT and YNNKEL (reference sequence). Between the trimmed V and J ends, which lost 2 bases and 2 bases, there was a span of 10 bases. CDR3 size: 14 residues. As DNA, the CDR3 is TGTGCCAGCAGCCAAATTACAGGGCCCTACGAGCAGTACTTC. This codes for CASSQITGPYEQYF.

This chain joins TRBV7-9 and TRBJ1-1; D unresolved. Looked up from germline, CDR1 is SEHNR and CDR2 is FQNEAQ (reference sequence). The CDR3 spans 13 residues. Trimming shortened V by 5 bases and J by 9 bases, and 16 bases separated the two germline ends. In nucleotides, the CDR3 is TGTGCCAGCAGCCCTGGAGGGCACGGTCAAGCTTTCTTT. It specifies CASSPGGHGQAFF.

The V gene is TRBV14, the J gene TRBJ1-2; D is possibly TRBD1 (5 bases). V was cut by 1 base and J by 8 bases, with 17 bases left in between. Per germline, CDR1 SGHDN and CDR2 FVKESK. The CDR3 length is 15 residues. The CDR3 here is CASSQGLGRAGGYTF. The CDR3 DNA follows: TGTGCCAGCAGCCAAGGATTGGGCAGGGCGGGCGGCTACACCTTC.

The chain is built from TRBV7-6 and TRBJ1-4; no clear D. The germline V gene has CDR1 SGHVS and CDR2 FNYEAQ. The CDR3 consists of 16 residues. V lost 2 bases, J lost 4 bases, and 14 bases lay in between. This CDR3 is CASSLYRSGVNEKLFF. The CDR3, as DNA: TGTGCCAGCAGCTTATATAGATCTGGTGTTAATGAAAAACTGTTTTTT. Using reference TRBV7-6 and TRBJ1-4 for the parts outside the CDR3, the full variable domain is GAGVSQSPRYKVTKRGQDVALRCDPISGHVSLYWYRQALGQGPEFLTYFNYEAQQDKSGLPNDRFSAERPEGSISTLTIQRTEQRDSAMYRCASSLYRSGVNEKLFFGSGTQLSVL.

The CDR3 bases are TGTGCCATCAGTGAGAGCGTCATCTATGGCTACACCTTC. Its protein is CAISESVIYGYTF. The chain joins TRBV10-3 to TRBJ1-2; D is unclear. CDR3 length: 13 residues. The germline gives CDR1 ENHRY, CDR2 SYGVKD. Trimming cost V 2 bases and J 4 bases, with 8 bases left between them.

V and J are TRBV19 and TRBJ1-3, with D possibly matching TRBD1 (5 bases). The CDR3 runs to 15 residues. The V end lost 3 bases, the J end lost 1 base, and 10 bases lay between the germline ends. Germline assignment: CDR1 LNHDA and CDR2 SQIVND (reference sequence). CDR3 sequence reads: CASSIDRLSGNTIYF. In DNA, the CDR3 is TGTGCCAGTAGTATCGACAGATTGTCTGGAAACACCATATATTTT.

The J gene is TRBJ2-1, the V gene TRBV11-3; no clear D. The V gene's germline CDR1 is SGHNT and CDR2 YENEEA. V was clipped by 5 bases and J by 10 bases, with 9 bases between them. This CDR3 has 11 amino acids. CDR3 amino acids: CASSHPGEQFF. Here the CDR3 DNA reads TGTGCCAGCAGCCACCCTGGAGAGCAGTTCTTC.